These 19 T cell receptor beta chains were all obtained from the same sample, sequenced in a study of T cells after posttransplantation cyclophosphamide. Controls had myeloablative marrow grafts with methotrexate and calcineurin inhibitor, sampled at 1 year. Measured with immunoSEQ multiplex PCR; TCRdb has only the in-frame clones, and not every one. Here the sample spans roughly 21,000 clones, 80% to 90% being singletons. Sequencing was performed on PBMCs, taken around 350 days after allogeneic stem cell transplant with calcineurin inhibitor and methotrexate. Receptors originate from a female patient between 30 and 39 years old who received an allogeneic stem cell transplant from an unrelated donor, was CMV-positive, and had acute and chronic GVHD. These T cells may partly come from the graft donor.

The chain links TRBV6-5 to TRBJ2-7, with 8 bases lining up with TRBD2. The CDR3 has 13 amino acids. The V gene end was trimmed by 5 bases and the J gene end by 6 bases; junction bases not matched to a gene: 6. Germline V lookup: CDR1 MNHEY, CDR2 SVGAGI. The CDR3 DNA is TGTGCCAGCAGTGCTCTAAGCGGGAGCGAGCAGTACTTC. Translation: CASSALSGSEQYF.

The chain combines TRBV27 with TRBJ2-7, with D unresolved. There are 13 residues in the CDR3. CDR1 is MNHEY, CDR2 SMNVEV, per germline (reference sequence). The V end lost 5 bases, the J end lost 0 bases, and 8 bases lay between the germline ends. The CDR3 is CASSQFASYEQYF. The DNA for the CDR3 is TGTGCCAGCAGTCAGTTCGCCTCCTACGAGCAGTACTTC.

The V and J genes are TRBV5-4 and TRBJ2-5; the match to TRBD1 covers 10 bases. From germline, CDR1 is SGHNT and CDR2 YYREEE (reference sequence). V shed 10 bases, J shed 5 bases, and the junction held 11 bases outside the gene matches. This CDR3 contains 14 residues. CDR3 sequence: CAESVDRGFETQYF. CDR3 sequence (DNA): TGTGCCGAATCAGTGGACAGGGGGTTCGAGACCCAGTACTTC.

The chain links TRBV7-2 to TRBJ1-5; TRBD1 might be the D (6 bases). The CDR3 consists of 16 residues. The germline V gene has CDR1 SGHTA and CDR2 FQGNSA. Between the trimmed V and J ends, which lost 2 bases and 3 bases, there was a span of 14 bases. The CDR3 here is CASSLSLDRYNQPQHF. DNA of the CDR3: TGTGCCAGCAGCTTAAGTTTGGACAGATACAATCAGCCCCAGCATTTT.

This chain connects TRBV2 to TRBJ1-5; D is unresolved. V shed 4 bases and J shed 7 bases, with 17 bases lying between them. The V gene's germline CDR1 is SNHLY and CDR2 FYNNEI. CDR3 length: 15 residues. The CDR3, as DNA: TGTGCCAGCAGTGTGCAGACCGGGAGTGACCAGCCCCAGCATTTT. Its protein is CASSVQTGSDQPQHF.

The V and J genes are TRBV7-9 and TRBJ1-2; D not certain. The CDR3 contains 12 residues. The germline CDR1 and CDR2 sequences are SEHNR and FQNEAQ (reference sequence). Trimming stripped 4 bases from V and 14 bases from J, with 17 bases between. The CDR3 region has the DNA TGTGCCAGCAGCTCTTACGGGGTGGGGAAGACCTTC. Its translation: CASSSYGVGKTF.

J is TRBJ2-6 and V is TRBV15; no firm D call. V was clipped by 5 bases and J by 0 bases, with 8 bases between them. The CDR3 covers 15 residues. Germline CDR1 is LNHNV and CDR2 is YYDKDF (reference sequence). CDR3 region: CATSPPSSGANVLTF. The CDR3 nucleotides are TGTGCCACCAGCCCCCCTAGCTCTGGGGCCAACGTCCTGACTTTC. Based on the CDR3 plus reference TRBV15 and TRBJ2-6, the full variable domain is DAMVIQNPRYQVTQFGKPVTLSCSQTLNHNVMYWYQQKSSQAPKLLFHYYDKDFNNEADTPDNFQSRRPNTSFCFLDIRSPGLGDTAMYLCATSPPSSGANVLTFGAGSRLTVL.

The gene calls are TRBV25-1 and TRBJ2-1; the D is unclear. Germline values: CDR1 MGHDK, CDR2 SYGVNS. The V and J ends lost 3 bases and 9 bases respectively, with 18 bases between them. CDR3 length equals 15 residues. The CDR3 region is CASSDNRGRLVEQFF. In nucleotides, the CDR3 is TGTGCCAGCAGTGATAATAGAGGCCGACTGGTTGAGCAGTTCTTC.

V is TRBV13 and J is TRBJ2-7, with 16 positions matching TRBD2. V was clipped by 0 bases and J by 2 bases; unmatched bases: 4. This CDR3 region has 18 residues. Germline V gene sequence: CDR1 PRHDT, CDR2 FYEKMQ (reference sequence). The CDR3 nucleotides read TGTGCCAGCAGCTTAGGGGGACTAGCGGGGGGGAATCCCTACGAGCAGTACTTC. This translates into CASSLGGLAGGNPYEQYF.

The V gene is TRBV19, the J gene TRBJ2-1; 8 nucleotides align to TRBD1. The CDR3 is 16 residues long. V dropped 4 bases and J dropped 7; count of bases not matched to a gene: 12. Germline lookup yields CDR1 LNHDA and CDR2 SQIVND (reference sequence). Here the CDR3 DNA reads TGTGCCAGTAGTAAACACCCCAGGGGGCGCAGGAATGAGCAGTTCTTC. Residues: CASSKHPRGRRNEQFF.

V usage is TRBV5-1 and J usage is TRBJ2-7, with 7 positions matching TRBD1. The CDR3 extends over 13 amino acids. V was clipped by 1 base and J by 3 bases; unmatched bases: 1. CDR1 SGHRS and CDR2 YFSETQ come from the germline V gene. Here the CDR3 DNA reads TGCGCCAGCAGCTTGTGGACAGGCTACGAGCAGTACTTC. As protein: CASSLWTGYEQYF.

The rearrangement links TRBV27 to TRBJ1-2; 8 bases fit TRBD1. This CDR3 is built from 14 residues. With 8 bases clipped from V and 4 bases from J, the junction kept 9 bases outside the gene matches. CDR1 MNHEY and CDR2 SMNVEV come from the germline V gene (reference sequence). CDR3 protein: CASQPAGQGYGYTF. CDR3 nucleotide sequence: TGTGCCAGCCAACCAGCAGGACAGGGCTATGGCTACACCTTC.

V gene TRBV12-5 combines with J gene TRBJ2-3; 7 nucleotides align to TRBD2. The CDR3 consists of 15 residues. Germline CDR1 reads LGHNT; CDR2 reads FRNRAP. V dropped 2 bases and J dropped 3; count of bases not matched to a gene: 5. The DNA for the CDR3 is TGTGCTAGTGGTTTGAGCGGGACTCCAACAGATACGCAGTATTTT. Translation gives CASGLSGTPTDTQYF.

This clone was recorded a few times. The germline gene is not matched at one end of the junction; a read error may be the cause. This chain joins TRBV2 and TRBJ1-3, with D perhaps matching TRBD1 (5 bases). Germline CDR1 SNHLY, CDR2 FYNNEI. The CDR3 covers 13 residues. CDR3 in amino acids: CARRRTSGNTIYF. The CDR3 region has the DNA TGTGCCCGCAGGAGGACATCTGGAAACACCATATATTTT.

This sequence joins TRBV6-5 and TRBJ2-7; 7 bases align to TRBD2. In germline, CDR1 is MNHEY, CDR2 SVGAGI. With 10 bases clipped from V and 4 bases from J, the junction kept 7 bases outside the gene matches. This CDR3 region has 12 residues. The CDR3 region is CATWTSWYEQYF. Here the CDR3 DNA reads TGTGCCACCTGGACTAGTTGGTACGAGCAGTACTTC.

The CDR3 bases are TGTGCCAGTAGTCCCCGGGACAGAGTATATGGCTACACCTTC. This translates into CASSPRDRVYGYTF. The rearrangement links TRBV19 to TRBJ1-2, with 7 nucleotides matching TRBD1. The CDR3 is 14 amino acids. Germline assignment: CDR1 LNHDA and CDR2 SQIVND (reference sequence). The trim removed 5 bases at V and 5 bases at J, leaving 8 bases unmatched.

J is TRBJ1-3 and V is TRBV27; D uncertain. The CDR3 loop spans 14 amino acids. The V gene lost 11 bases and the J gene lost 2 bases, with 16 bases spanning the gap. CDR1 is MNHEY and CDR2 is SMNVEV in the germline V gene (reference sequence). The CDR3 loop reads CAPSEGETGNTIYF. CDR3 bases: TGTGCCCCATCTGAGGGTGAGACTGGAAACACCATATATTTT.

The gene calls are TRBV11-2 and TRBJ1-2; D is possibly TRBD1 (5 bases). Trimming took off 0 bases at V and 4 bases at J, with 12 bases between the two ends. Germline CDR1 and CDR2: SGHAT and FQNNGV. CDR3 size: 15 residues. The CDR3 sequence: CASSLEGAVGYGYTF. CDR3 DNA: TGTGCCAGCAGCTTAGAAGGGGCAGTGGGCTATGGCTACACCTTC.

This clone has just a few counts. The chain is built from TRBV14 and TRBJ1-1; D gene ambiguous. Germline-derived CDR1 and CDR2 are SGHDN and FVKESK. Trimming left V 2 bases short and J 3 bases short, with 10 bases between. This CDR3 comprises 14 residues. CDR3 loop: CASSQSSRYTEAFF. CDR3 DNA sequence: TGTGCCAGCAGCCAATCCTCTCGGTACACTGAAGCTTTCTTT.